This TCR beta chain is from a study of cytomegalovirus exposure and HLA in healthy donors (dated by TCRdb to the late 2010s). Broadly, across the study: The 666 repertoires of the first cohort and the roughly 120 validation repertoires were produced on the same platform, according to a later analysis. To predict cytomegalovirus infection status, the study brought together high-throughput TCR immunosequencing, statistical association of individual TCRs with disease status, and machine learning. The aim of the study was to test whether cataloging public T cell receptors could identify signatures of past pathogen exposure. Besides the first cohort of roughly 660 subjects, a separate validation cohort made up of around 120 different subjects was used.

Library preparation used the immunoSEQ multiplex PCR assay. Under the source paper's analysis protocol: A statistical classification framework was built to diagnose cytomegalovirus status from the catalog of TCR beta chain sequences. TCRdb retrieved this table from immuneACCESS and kept in-frame rearrangements only. Not all clones are present; in checked studies, unresolved V genes account for under half, and no reason is known for the remainder. Clone size and the V and J calls come from that table; the DNA yielded D and trimming. This sample is represented by under 150,000 clones; approximately 86% of them were singletons. Of the sample, 7.5% to 9% falls within the top ten clones. Looking up the germline V gene (reference sequence) yields CDR1 LNHNV and CDR2 YYDKDF. V trim: 3 bases; J trim: 1 base; unmatched bases: 4. The CDR3 runs 15 residues from the cysteine to the phenylalanine. Only the CDR3 part of the read is kept: 45 bases, read in frame from the first base.

On this clone itself: Its target antigen remains unknown. Qualities for individual bases were not recorded, and no much larger clone is one base off.

Study-wide findings and limitations: All 110 or so repertoires were used to score co-occurrence in the validation cohort in a later analysis, because that analysis had no HLA typing for the cohort. The authors suggested that the approach could potentially be extended to other disease states and immunological phenotypes. The study gave a list of some 150 TCR beta chains associated with cytomegalovirus. Subsequent analysis determined that TCRs grouped into clusters in the first cohort also showed a tendency toward co-occurrence across the 90 to 150 validation repertoires, and 90% to 95% of cluster scores exceeded 0. Across donors, most TCR sequences were observed very rarely, whereas some public TCRs were present in many individuals. The classifier was reported to diagnose cytomegalovirus status with high specificity and sensitivity in both the original and validation cohorts. A few of the identified cytomegalovirus-associated TCR beta chains were confirmed in vitro to be specific for cytomegalovirus antigens.

Separate from the approximately 730-subject first cohort, the validation cohort of roughly 110 subjects was the group to which the donors belonged. The sample consisted of PBMCs. The V gene is TRBV15 and the J gene is TRBJ1-2; 8 junctional bases match TRBD1. This receptor was taken from a man younger than 35 in good health and CMV-seropositive. The CDR3 region reads CATSRQGQVNYGYTF. At the DNA level, the sequence is TGTGCCACCAGCAGGCAGGGACAGGTTAACTATGGCTACACCTTC.